This TCR beta chain comes out of a study of glioma-infiltrating T cells after dendritic cell vaccination. Study-level background: At biweekly intervals, patients got three intradermal dendritic cell vaccine injections.

Time point described: after dendritic cell vaccination, including at tumor progression/relapse. Isocitrate dehydrogenase mutation was absent in all glioblastoma patients. The repertoire was sequenced with immunoSEQ multiplex PCR; TCRdb's copy has only in-frame clones and lacks some. The top ten clones hold approximately 10% of a sample with about 64,000 clones, 86% of them seen once. Trimming stripped 1 base from V and 9 bases from J, with 7 bases between. The CDR3 has 12 residues. Germline V CDR1 and CDR2: SGHAT, FQNNGV. The sample in question was blood, obtained after dendritic cell vaccination. The rearrangement uses TRBV11-2 and TRBJ2-1, with no clear D. The TCR originated in a human donor with glioblastoma. The CDR3 sequence is CASSLAPPEQFF. CDR3 sequence (DNA): TGTGCCAGCAGCTTAGCTCCCCCTGAGCAGTTCTTC.